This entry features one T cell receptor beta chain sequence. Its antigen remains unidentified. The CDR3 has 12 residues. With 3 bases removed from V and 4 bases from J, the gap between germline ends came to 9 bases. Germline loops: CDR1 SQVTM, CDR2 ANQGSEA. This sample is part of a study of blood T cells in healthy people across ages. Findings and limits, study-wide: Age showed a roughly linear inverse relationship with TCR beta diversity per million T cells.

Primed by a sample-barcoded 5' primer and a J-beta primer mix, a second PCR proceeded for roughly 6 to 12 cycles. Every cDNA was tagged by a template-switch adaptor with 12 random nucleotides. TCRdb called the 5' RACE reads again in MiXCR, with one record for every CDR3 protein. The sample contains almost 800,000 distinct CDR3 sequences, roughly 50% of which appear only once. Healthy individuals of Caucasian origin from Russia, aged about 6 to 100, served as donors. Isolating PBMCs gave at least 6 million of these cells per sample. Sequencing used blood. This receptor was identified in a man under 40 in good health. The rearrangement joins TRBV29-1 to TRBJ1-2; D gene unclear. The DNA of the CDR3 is TGCAGCGTTGATTTGGGGTTCTATGGCTACACCTTC. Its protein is CSVDLGFYGYTF.